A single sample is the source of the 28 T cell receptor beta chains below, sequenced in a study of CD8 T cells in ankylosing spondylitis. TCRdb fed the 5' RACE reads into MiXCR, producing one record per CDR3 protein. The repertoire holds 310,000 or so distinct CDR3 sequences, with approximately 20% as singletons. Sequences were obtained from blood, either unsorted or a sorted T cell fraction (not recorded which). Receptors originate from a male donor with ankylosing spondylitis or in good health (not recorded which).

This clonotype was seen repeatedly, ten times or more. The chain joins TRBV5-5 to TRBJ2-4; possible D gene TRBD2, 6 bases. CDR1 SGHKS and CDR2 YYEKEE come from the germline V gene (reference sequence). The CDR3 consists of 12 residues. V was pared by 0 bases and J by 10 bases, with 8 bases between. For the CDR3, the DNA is TGTGCCAGCAGCTTGGGTGGGGGGATTCAGTACTTC. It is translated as CASSLGGGIQYF.

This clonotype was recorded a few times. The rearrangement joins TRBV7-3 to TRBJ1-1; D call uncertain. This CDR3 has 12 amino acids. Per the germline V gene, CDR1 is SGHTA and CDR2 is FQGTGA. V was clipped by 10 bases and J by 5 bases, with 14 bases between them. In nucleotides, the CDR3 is TGTGCCACCCAGAGGCCGGCAACTGAAGCTTTCTTT. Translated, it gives CATQRPATEAFF.

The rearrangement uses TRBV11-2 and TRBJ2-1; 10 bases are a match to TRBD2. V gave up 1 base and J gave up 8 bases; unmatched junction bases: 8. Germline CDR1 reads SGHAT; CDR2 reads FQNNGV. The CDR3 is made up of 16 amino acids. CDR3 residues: CASSLGSSGGAHEQFF. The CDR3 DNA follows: TGTGCCAGCAGCTTAGGGTCGAGCGGGGGGGCCCATGAGCAGTTCTTC.

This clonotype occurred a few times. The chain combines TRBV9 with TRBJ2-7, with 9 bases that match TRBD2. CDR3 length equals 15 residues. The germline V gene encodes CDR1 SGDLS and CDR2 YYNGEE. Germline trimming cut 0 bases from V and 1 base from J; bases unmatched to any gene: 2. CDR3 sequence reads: CASSVAAGGSYEQYV. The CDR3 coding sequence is TGTGCCAGCAGCGTAGCCGCGGGGGGGTCCTACGAGCAGTACGTC.

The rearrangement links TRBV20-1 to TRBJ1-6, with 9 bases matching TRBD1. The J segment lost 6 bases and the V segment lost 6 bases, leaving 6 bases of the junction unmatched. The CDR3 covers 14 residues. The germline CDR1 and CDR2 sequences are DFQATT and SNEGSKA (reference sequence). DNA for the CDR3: TGCAGTGCCCAGGGGGACAGGGCTAATTCACCCCTCCACTTT. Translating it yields CSAQGDRANSPLHF.

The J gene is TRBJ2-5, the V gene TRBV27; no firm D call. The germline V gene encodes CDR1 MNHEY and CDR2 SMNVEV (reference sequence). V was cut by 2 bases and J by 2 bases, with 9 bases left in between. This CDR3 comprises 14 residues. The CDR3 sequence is CASSLNSPQETQYF. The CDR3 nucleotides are TGTGCCAGCAGTTTAAACAGCCCTCAAGAGACCCAGTACTTC.

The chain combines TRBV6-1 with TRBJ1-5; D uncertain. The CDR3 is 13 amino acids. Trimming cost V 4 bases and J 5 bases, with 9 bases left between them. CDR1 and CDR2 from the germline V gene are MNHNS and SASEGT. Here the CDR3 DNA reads TGTGCCAGCAGTGTAGCCAGCCATCAGCCCCAGCATTTT. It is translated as CASSVASHQPQHF.

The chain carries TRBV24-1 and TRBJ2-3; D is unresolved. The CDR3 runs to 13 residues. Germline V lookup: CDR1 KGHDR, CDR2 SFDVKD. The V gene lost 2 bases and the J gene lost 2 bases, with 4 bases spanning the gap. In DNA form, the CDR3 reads TGTGCCACCAGTGATTCCTACACAGATACGCAGTATTTT. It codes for CATSDSYTDTQYF.

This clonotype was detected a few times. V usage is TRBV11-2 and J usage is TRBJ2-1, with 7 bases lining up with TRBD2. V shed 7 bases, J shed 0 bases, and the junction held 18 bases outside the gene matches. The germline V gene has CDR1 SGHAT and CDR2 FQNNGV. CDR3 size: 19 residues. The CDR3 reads CASTRDSSGPRVSYNEQFF. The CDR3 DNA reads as TGTGCCAGCACCCGGGATAGTAGCGGGCCTAGAGTCTCCTACAATGAGCAGTTCTTC.

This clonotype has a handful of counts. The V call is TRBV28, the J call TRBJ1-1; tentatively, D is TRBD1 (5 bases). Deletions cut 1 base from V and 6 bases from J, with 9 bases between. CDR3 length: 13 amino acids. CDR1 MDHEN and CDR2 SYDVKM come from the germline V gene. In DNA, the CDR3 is TGTGCCAGCAGTTTATTGGGGGTCCCTGAAGCTTTCTTT. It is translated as CASSLLGVPEAFF.

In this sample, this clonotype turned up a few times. The CDR3: CSVPDGGSDQPQHF. The CDR3 DNA reads as TGCAGTGTCCCAGATGGGGGATCGGATCAGCCCCAGCATTTT. The chain couples TRBV20-1 to TRBJ1-5; maybe TRBD1 (5 bases). Germline values: CDR1 DFQATT, CDR2 SNEGSKA (reference sequence). With 7 bases removed from V and 5 bases from J, the gap between germline ends came to 18 bases. CDR3 length: 14 amino acids.

The CDR3 DNA is TGTGCCAGCAGTTACTCTCAGGGGACGGAGCAGTACGTC. It encodes CASSYSQGTEQYV. The chain employs TRBV6-5 and TRBJ2-7, with TRBD1 as a possible D gene (6 bases). Germline lookup yields CDR1 MNHEY and CDR2 SVGAGI. CDR3 size: 13 residues. Trimming pared 0 bases from V and 7 bases from J, leaving 10 bases between.

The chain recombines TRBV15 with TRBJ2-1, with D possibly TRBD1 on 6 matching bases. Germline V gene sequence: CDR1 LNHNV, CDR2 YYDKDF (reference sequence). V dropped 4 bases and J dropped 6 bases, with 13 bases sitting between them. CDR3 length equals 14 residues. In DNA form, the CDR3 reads TGTGCCACCAGCATCAAGGACAGATTCAATGAGCAGTTCTTC. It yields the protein CATSIKDRFNEQFF.

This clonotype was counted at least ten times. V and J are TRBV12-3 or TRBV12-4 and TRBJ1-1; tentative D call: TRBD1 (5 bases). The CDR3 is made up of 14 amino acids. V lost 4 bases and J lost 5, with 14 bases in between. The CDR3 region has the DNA TGTGCCAGCAGTTCAGGTGGGGCAGAGACTGAAGCTTTCTTT. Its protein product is CASSSGGAETEAFF.

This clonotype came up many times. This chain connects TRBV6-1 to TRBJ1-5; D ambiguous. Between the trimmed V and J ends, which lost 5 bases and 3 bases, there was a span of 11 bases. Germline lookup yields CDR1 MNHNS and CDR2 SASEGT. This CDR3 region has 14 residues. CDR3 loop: CASSPGINNQPQHF. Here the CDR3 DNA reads TGTGCCAGCAGTCCCGGGATCAACAATCAGCCCCAGCATTTT.

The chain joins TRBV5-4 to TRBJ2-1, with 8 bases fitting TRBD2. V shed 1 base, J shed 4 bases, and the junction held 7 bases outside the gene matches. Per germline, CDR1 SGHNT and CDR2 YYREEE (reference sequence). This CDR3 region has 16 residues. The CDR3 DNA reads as TGTGCCAGCAGCTTGTTCGCGGGAGGAACGTACAATGAGCAGTTCTTC. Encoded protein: CASSLFAGGTYNEQFF.

CDR3 sequence (DNA): TGTGCCAGCAGTGGACAGGGCCCCACCGGGGAGCTGTTTTTT. Translated, it gives CASSGQGPTGELFF. The chain combines TRBV27 with TRBJ2-2; TRBD1 matches 8 bases. CDR1 is MNHEY, CDR2 SMNVEV, per germline (reference sequence). Trimming at V came to 5 bases and at J to 4 bases, leaving 3 bases not matched to a gene. The CDR3 loop spans 14 amino acids.

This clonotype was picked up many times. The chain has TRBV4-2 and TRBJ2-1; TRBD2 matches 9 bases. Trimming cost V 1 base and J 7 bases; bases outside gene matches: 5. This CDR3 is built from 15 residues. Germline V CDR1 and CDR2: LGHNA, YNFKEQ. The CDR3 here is CASSQASGAGNEQFF. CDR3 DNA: TGTGCCAGCAGCCAAGCTAGCGGGGCGGGGAATGAGCAGTTCTTC.

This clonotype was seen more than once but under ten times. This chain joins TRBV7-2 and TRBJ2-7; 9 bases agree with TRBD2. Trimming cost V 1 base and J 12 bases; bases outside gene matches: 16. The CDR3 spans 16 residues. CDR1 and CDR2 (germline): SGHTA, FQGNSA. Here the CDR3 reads CASSLVGSGLAFFRYV. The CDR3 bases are TGTGCCAGCAGCTTAGTAGGTTCCGGACTAGCGTTCTTTCGGTACGTC.

The CDR3, as DNA: TGTGCCAGCAGCTTGGTGGGGGGTACTTCCGCGAACACTGAAGCTTTCTTT. Its protein is CASSLVGGTSANTEAFF. The rearrangement joins TRBV5-4 to TRBJ1-1; D is perhaps TRBD1 (5 bases). This CDR3 is built from 17 residues. CDR1 is SGHNT and CDR2 is YYREEE in the germline V gene (reference sequence). V was pared by 0 bases and J by 1 base, with 16 bases between.

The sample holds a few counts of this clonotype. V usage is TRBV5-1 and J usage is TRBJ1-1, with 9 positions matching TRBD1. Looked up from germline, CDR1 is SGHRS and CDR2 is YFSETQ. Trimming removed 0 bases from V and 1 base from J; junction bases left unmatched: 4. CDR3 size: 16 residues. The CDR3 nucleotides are TGCGCCAGCAGCTTGGCTCCACAGGGGGCGAACACTGAAGCTTTCTTT. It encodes CASSLAPQGANTEAFF.

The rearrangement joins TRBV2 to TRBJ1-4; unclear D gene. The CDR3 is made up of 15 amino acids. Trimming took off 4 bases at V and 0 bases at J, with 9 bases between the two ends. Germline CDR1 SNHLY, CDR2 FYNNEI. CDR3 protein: CASSAQLATNEKLFF. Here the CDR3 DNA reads TGTGCCAGCAGTGCGCAGCTTGCAACTAATGAAAAACTGTTTTTT.

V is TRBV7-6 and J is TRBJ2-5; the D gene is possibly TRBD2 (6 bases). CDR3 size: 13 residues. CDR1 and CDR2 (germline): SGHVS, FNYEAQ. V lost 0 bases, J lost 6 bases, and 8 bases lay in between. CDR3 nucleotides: TGTGCCAGCAGCTTAGCTAGCGGAAAGACCCAGTACTTC. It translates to CASSLASGKTQYF.

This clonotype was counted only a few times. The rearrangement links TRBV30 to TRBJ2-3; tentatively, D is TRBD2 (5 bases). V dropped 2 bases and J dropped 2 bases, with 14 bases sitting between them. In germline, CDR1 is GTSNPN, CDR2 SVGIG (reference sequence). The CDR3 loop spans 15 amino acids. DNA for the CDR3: TGTGCCTGGAGTCCCCTCCGGGGTATCACAGATACGCAGTATTTT. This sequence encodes CAWSPLRGITDTQYF.

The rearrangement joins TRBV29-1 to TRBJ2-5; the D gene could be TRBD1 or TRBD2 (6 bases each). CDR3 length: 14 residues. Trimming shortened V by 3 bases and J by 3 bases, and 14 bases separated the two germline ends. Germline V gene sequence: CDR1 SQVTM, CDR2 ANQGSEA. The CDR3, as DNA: TGCAGCGTTGATCCACCGGGGGACAAAGAGACCCAGTACTTC. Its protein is CSVDPPGDKETQYF.

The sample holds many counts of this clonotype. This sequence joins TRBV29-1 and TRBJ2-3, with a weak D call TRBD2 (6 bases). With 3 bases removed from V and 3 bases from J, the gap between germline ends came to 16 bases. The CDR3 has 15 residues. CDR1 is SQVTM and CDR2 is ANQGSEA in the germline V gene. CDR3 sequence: CSVDFGTAGTDTQYF. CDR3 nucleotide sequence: TGCAGCGTTGATTTTGGGACGGCGGGAACAGATACGCAGTATTTT.

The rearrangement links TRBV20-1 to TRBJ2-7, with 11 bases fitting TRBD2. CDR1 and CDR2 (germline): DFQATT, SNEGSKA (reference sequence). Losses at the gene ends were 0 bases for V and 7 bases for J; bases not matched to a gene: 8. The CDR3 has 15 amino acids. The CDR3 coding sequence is TGCAGTGCTAGAGAGATAGCGGGGGGGCCGCGGGAGCAGTACGTC. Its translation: CSAREIAGGPREQYV.

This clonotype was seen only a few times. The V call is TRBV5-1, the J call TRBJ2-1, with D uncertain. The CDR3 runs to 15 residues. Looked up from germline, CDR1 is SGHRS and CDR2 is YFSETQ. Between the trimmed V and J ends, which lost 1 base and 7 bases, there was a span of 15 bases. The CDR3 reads CASSLMSEVGNEQFF. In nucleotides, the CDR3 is TGCGCCAGCAGCTTGATGAGCGAAGTGGGGAATGAGCAGTTCTTC.